The source of this T cell receptor (beta chain) is a study of tissue T cells after allogeneic stem cell transplantation (dated by TCRdb to the early 2020s). With respect to the entire study: The study profiled TCR beta repertoires across many tissues from research autopsies of patients with and without GVHD, plus mouse models of GVHD. On the human side, the study was prospective and observational, with no blinding or randomization. The research as a whole found: In both patients and mice, T cells from blood and spleen picked up only a limited part of the TCR repertoire that was detected in tissues. The patient cohort was small and clinically heterogeneous, and sampling depth was acknowledged as a limitation. Not many T cell clones showed up in more than one patient, yet clustering based on motifs uncovered repertoire signatures that were shared across patients in a tissue-specific way. Within patients, how anatomically similar tissues were was a major factor shaping TCR repertoire composition, regardless of disease or transplant status. The study did not establish which tissue TCRs were alloreactive or antigen-specific, and some clones may have been host cells that persisted.

According to the study, the label for this sample's time point signals: mouse harvest day 7 after allogeneic transplant. Each mouse graft, delivered by tail vein injection, combined 10^6 splenic CD5+ T cells with 10^7 T-cell-depleted bone marrow cells. GVHD in mice was modeled with a major MHC-mismatch B6 (H2b) into BALB/c (H2d) model, and tissues were profiled at day 7 or 14. Mouse tissues and retro-orbital blood were harvested on day 7 or 14 post-transplant using separate sterile tools per animal; livers were flushed beforehand. Before genomic DNA isolation with the DNeasy Blood & Tissue Kit, mouse tissues were minced using razor blades in buffered saline. Trimming costs V 0 bases and J 2 bases, and their ends lie 2 bases apart. Including the terminal cysteine and phenylalanine, the CDR3 comprises 12 residues. The DNA covers only part of the CDR3, 33 bases in frame from base 1. The germline V gene (reference sequence) yields LGHNA for CDR1 and YNLKQL for CDR2.

Receptors were amplified or captured by the immunoSEQ multiplex PCR assay. Adaptive Biotechnologies performed TCRbeta CDR3 sequencing at survey depth and reported CDR3 sequences, V/J genes, productive frequency, and template counts. Amplification of TCR beta CDR3 regions was performed from genomic DNA rather than from RNA. Under the source paper's analysis protocol: Jensen-Shannon divergence was used to quantify pairwise repertoire overlap between tissues, with a value of 1 indicating complete divergence and a value of 0 indicating identical repertoires. Tissues were clustered by single-linkage agglomerative hierarchical clustering of pairwise JSD values and displayed as dendrograms. GLIPH2 was run on all patient samples with simulation_depth 1000, kmer_min_depth 3 and cdr3_length_cutoff 8, and groups with more than two unique CDR3s were retained. A standardized tissue-overlap score was generated by extrapolating Jaccard GLIPH-group overlap across patients to a standard repertoire size of 1000 clones. Associations of diversity with clinical or experimental variables used linear mixed-effect models with tissue fixed effects and individual random effects. Sourced from immuneACCESS, this table was stored by TCRdb with only in-frame sequences that have V and J called. A share of the clones is absent; for the studies checked, an unresolved V gene accounts for under half, and the remainder has no known explanation. From that table come the V and J calls and clone size; the DNA was used to work out D and trimming. The sample data list roughly 9,000 clones, and over 40% of these were observed just once. The top ten clones comprise about 6.6% of the sample.

Notes on this clone: What antigen it recognizes has not been identified. With a mouse as the source, gene names and germline sequences are drawn from the mouse. The read terminates 1 residue ahead of where the CDR3 ends, so the germline J gene completes it.

This sequence uses TRBV5 and TRBJ2-7; no D gene can be assigned with confidence. The origin of this receptor is a female BALB/c mouse given C57BL/6 T cells with graft-versus-host disease after an allogeneic hematopoietic cell transplant. The specimen was gut tissue. The covered CDR3 bases are TGTGCCAGCAGCCAAGACCCCTATGAACAGTAC. Translated, it gives CASSQDPYEQY. The full CDR3 protein reads CASSQDPYEQYF.